What follows describes a single TCR beta chain. What this receptor recognizes is not known. Base quality data are lacking; no much larger clone is found one base away. Using the deep immunoSEQ assay, TCR CDR3 regions were amplified from genomic DNA by multiplex PCR. Extracted genomic DNA from each cell subset was distributed evenly across all wells of several immunoSEQ 96-well plates, and each plate was treated as a replicate. For sorted subsets, around 200 ng genomic DNA, equal to 30,000 to 35,000 T cell genomes, was loaded into each replicate PCR. Purified libraries were quantified with a Qubit 3.0 fluorometer, sized on a Bioanalyzer 2100, and re-quantified with the KAPA Library Quantification kit. Every immunoSEQ 96-well plate was sequenced on a separate single-read 150-cycle Illumina NextSeq 550 flow cell. Turning to the authors' computational methods: Because only junctional sequences without quality scores were contained in the immunoSEQ output, filtering matching that applied to full-length reads could not be performed. To assign V/J genes and CDR3, sequences were annotated against IMGT germline references using PyIR, a Python wrapper for IgBLAST v1.9. Reads with weak V/J assignments (E-value above 1e-6), missing CDR3, stop codons, out-of-frame junctions, or ambiguous translated residues were removed. A V3J clonotype was defined by an identical inferred V gene, J gene, and CDR3 amino acid sequence. The percentage overlap between two repertoires was calculated by dividing the number of shared unique clonotypes by the size of the smaller repertoire. Richness of each repertoire was evaluated using RTK rarefaction, the Chao1 estimator, and Recon v2.1 estimates of unobserved clonotypes. OLGA was used to compute generation probabilities for all TCRbeta clonotypes that the gDNA method yielded from several donors. Not all clones reach the TCRdb copy of this immuneACCESS table, which keeps in-frame sequences only. Checked studies attribute under half of the gap to unresolved V genes and leave the rest unexplained. Clone size and V and J calls were adopted from that table, with D and trimming inferred from the DNA. The sample table shows nearly 1,000,000 clones, and approximately 80% are seen once. The top ten clonotypes cover over 1.3% of the sample.

The entry originates in a study of shared clonotypes between healthy human individuals (dated by TCRdb to the early 2020s). The study in broad terms: The cohort comprised two women and a few men aged 18 to 49 years. For each donor, CD4 naive and CD4 memory were each given three plates, CD8 naive was given two plates, and CD8 memory was given one plate. To estimate repertoire size and how much clonotype sharing occurs between individuals, the study deeply sequenced the blood TCR repertoires of about five healthy adults. To increase sequencing depth and limit assay-specific biases, different laboratories used diverse techniques to prepare libraries and sequence TCR repertoires. Each donor's leukapheresis produced roughly between about 0.8 and 10 billion PBMCs.

The donors were healthy, HIV-negative adults with no recently reported acute infections or vaccinations. All donors were Caucasian adults living in Nashville, Tennessee, USA. CD4+ T cells were enriched through magnetic negative selection, after which naive cells were positively selected on CD45RA and the remaining negative fraction served as the memory subset. Blood was collected by leukapheresis, and PBMCs were isolated by Ficoll-Histopaque density gradient centrifugation and then cryopreserved in liquid nitrogen vapor phase. Analytical flow cytometry was used to check the purity and quantity of each magnetically sorted T cell population. Genomic DNA was isolated from every sorted fraction and measured by UV absorbance on a Nanodrop 2000c. Results the study describes overall, beyond this receptor: Sampling was restricted to blood, and TCR repertoires in tissue are likely to differ from TCR repertoires in blood. When a few donors were compared, the shared fraction of clonotypes was around 5% for naive CD4, less than 4% for naive CD8, 2% to 2.5% for memory CD4, and around 0.37% for memory CD8. Clonotypes shared by all four sorted-subset donors showed higher generation probabilities than non-shared clonotypes. Estimated clonotype richness was generally larger for naive than for memory subsets. The small number of donors limited the genetic and exposure-history diversity represented. Pairwise subsampling indicated that sequencing depth was expected to affect the degree of clonotype sharing among donors. Rarefaction of sorted-subset datasets indicated incomplete sequencing despite the large sequencing depth.

V is pruned by 4 bases and J by 7 bases, leaving 9 bases of the junction without a gene match. CDR1 and CDR2 were assigned from the germline V gene as KGHSH and LQKENI. The CDR3 sequence holds 15 residues, the cysteine and phenylalanine included. Only the CDR3 portion is preserved as DNA: 45 bases, with reading frame beginning at the first base. The sequencing input was memory CD4+ T cells sorted from blood. This specimen's cell subset or site label, interpreted: CD45RA-negative fraction. This TCR came from a man aged 18 to 29 in good health. The chain is assembled from TRBV18 and TRBJ2-1, and 8 bases in between align with TRBD2. The CDR3 sequence is CASSLSGGPTNEQFF. The nucleotide sequence reads TGTGCCAGCTCACTGTCGGGAGGGCCTACGAATGAGCAGTTCTTC.